Below, 11 T cell receptor beta chains from the same sample are listed, as sequenced in a study of T cell repertoires in cytomegalovirus infection. One entry per CDR3 protein, called by TCRdb with MiXCR from the reads. The sample has roughly 49,000 distinct CDR3 sequences, around 23% seen once. These receptors are not linked to any known antigen. Sequences were derived from CD8+ T cells from cultured PBMCs, sampled from culture after CMV antigen stimulation. Receptor source: a human donor in good health (CMV status not recorded). Some clones in this sample may be carry-over from other donors' samples.

V usage is TRBV9 and J usage is TRBJ1-5; maybe TRBD1 (5 bases). From germline, CDR1 is SGDLS and CDR2 YYNGEE. Trimming stripped 3 bases from V and 4 bases from J, with 11 bases between. CDR3 size: 14 residues. The CDR3 sequence is CASSGRGENQPQHF. In nucleotides, the CDR3 is TGTGCCAGCAGCGGAAGGGGCGAAAATCAGCCCCAGCATTTT. Together with reference TRBV9 and TRBJ1-5, the CDR3 gives the full variable domain: DSGVTQTPKHLITATGQRVTLRCSPRSGDLSVYWYQQSLDQGLQFLIQYYNGEERAKGNILERFSAQQFPDLHSELNLSSLELGDSALYFCASSGRGENQPQHFGDGTRLSIL.

The J gene is TRBJ1-1, the V gene TRBV20-1, with 7 bases aligning to TRBD1. This CDR3 spans 14 amino acids. With 5 bases clipped from V and 2 bases from J, the junction kept 8 bases outside the gene matches. Per germline, CDR1 DFQATT and CDR2 SNEGSKA (reference sequence). The CDR3 DNA reads TGCAGTGCTCCCCAAGGGGGCTATAACACTGAAGCTTTCTTT. Protein: CSAPQGGYNTEAFF.

This clonotype was found a few times. The DNA for the CDR3 is TGCGCCAGCAGCCAAGTGATGGGGGGGAGCAAAGAGCAGTACTTC. The encoded protein is CASSQVMGGSKEQYF. The V gene is TRBV4-1, the J gene TRBJ2-7, with 7 positions matching TRBD2. CDR3 length equals 15 residues. V lost 1 base to trimming and J lost 7 bases; unmatched junction nucleotides: 10. Germline CDR1 is MGHRA and CDR2 is YSYEKL.

The table lists this clonotype with a few counts. The chain links TRBV7-2 to TRBJ2-5; the D call may be TRBD1 or TRBD2 (5 bases each). There are 16 residues in the CDR3. Trimming left V 3 bases short and J 1 base short, with 15 bases between. CDR1 SGHTA and CDR2 FQGNSA come from the germline V gene. CDR3 bases: TGTGCCAGCAGCTTGGGGGTGACACTAGGCCAAGAGACCCAGTACTTC. This sequence encodes CASSLGVTLGQETQYF.

CDR3 sequence (DNA): TGTGCCAGCAGCCCCCTTCTGGGGACGGCTGCCTACGAGCAGTACTTC. Protein: CASSPLLGTAAYEQYF. The rearrangement joins TRBV7-9 to TRBJ2-7, with D perhaps assigned TRBD1 or TRBD2 (5 bases each). CDR1 and CDR2 (germline): SEHNR, FQNEAQ (reference sequence). The CDR3 covers 16 residues. V dropped 5 bases and J dropped 2 bases, with 19 bases sitting between them.

This clonotype was seen more than once but under ten times. The CDR3 region is CASSLSSLGDRDNEQFF. The CDR3 region has the DNA TGTGCCAGCAGCTTAAGTTCATTAGGGGATCGGGACAATGAGCAGTTCTTC. The chain employs TRBV7-8 and TRBJ2-1; TRBD1 is a possible D gene (5 bases). With 2 bases removed from V and 5 bases from J, the gap between germline ends came to 19 bases. The CDR3 covers 17 residues. CDR1 SGHVS and CDR2 FQNEAQ come from the germline V gene.

This clonotype turned up a few times. The V gene is TRBV27, the J gene TRBJ1-6; D remains unclear. The CDR3 spans 13 residues. Trimming removed 4 bases at V and 14 bases at J, with 15 bases between. Germline CDR1 MNHEY, CDR2 SMNVEV (reference sequence). In nucleotides, the CDR3 is TGTGCCAGCAGTTCTCTACCCTATATTACCCTCCACTTT. Residues: CASSSLPYITLHF.

The gene calls are TRBV7-9 and TRBJ2-1; D call uncertain. Germline lookup yields CDR1 SEHNR and CDR2 FQNEAQ (reference sequence). CDR3 length: 19 residues. V was cut by 10 bases and J by 0 bases, with 28 bases left in between. The DNA of the CDR3 is TGTGCCATCTCCTGGGGAACGGACCGGCACCTCAGCTCCTACAATGAGCAGTTCTTC. Encoded protein: CAISWGTDRHLSSYNEQFF.

The V gene is TRBV6-2 or TRBV6-3, the J gene TRBJ2-1; D gene unclear. CDR3 size: 12 residues. CDR1 is MNHEY and CDR2 is SVGEGT in the germline V gene. V was cut by 6 bases and J by 10 bases, with 13 bases left in between. The CDR3 nucleotides are TGTGCCAGCAGACGACCGGGCCGAGAGCAGTTCTTC. Translated, it gives CASRRPGREQFF.

V is TRBV11-1 and J is TRBJ1-1; D is unresolved. V dropped 5 bases and J dropped 0 bases, with 13 bases sitting between them. The germline V gene encodes CDR1 SGHAT and CDR2 FQDESV (reference sequence). The CDR3 has 15 amino acids. CDR3 residues: CASSPGPAMNTEAFF. Here the CDR3 DNA reads TGTGCCAGCAGCCCGGGCCCAGCCATGAACACTGAAGCTTTCTTT.

This clonotype was counted a few times. This chain links TRBV7-2 with TRBJ2-3; D ambiguous. The CDR3 totals 14 residues. Germline values: CDR1 SGHTA, CDR2 FQGNSA. Trimming took off 4 bases at V and 1 base at J, with 9 bases between the two ends. Written as DNA, the CDR3 is TGTGCCAGCAGCTCAAGACCAGGCACAGATACGCAGTATTTT. It encodes CASSSRPGTDTQYF. Based on the CDR3 plus reference TRBV7-2 and TRBJ2-3, the full variable domain is GAGVSQSPSNKVTEKGKDVELRCDPISGHTALYWYRQSLGQGLEFLIYFQGNSAPDKSGLPSDRFSAERTGGSVSTLTIQRTQQEDSAVYLCASSSRPGTDTQYFGPGTRLTVL.